One sample yielded the 17 T cell receptor beta chains listed below, sequenced in a study of T cell changes during pregnancy in multiple sclerosis. Assay: immunoSEQ multiplex PCR; the TCRdb copy retains only in-frame clones and omits some. The repertoire holds approximately 70,000 clones, with roughly 90% as singletons. The sequenced sample was peripheral blood, obtained in the first trimester of pregnancy. The receptors come from a female donor in good health, enrolled as a control in a pregnancy study.

The CDR3 here is CASSFGQGVTGELFF. CDR3 nucleotide sequence: TGTGCCAGCAGCTTCGGACAGGGGGTCACCGGGGAGCTGTTTTTT. The rearrangement joins TRBV13 to TRBJ2-2; 10 bases align to TRBD1. Germline-derived CDR1 and CDR2 are PRHDT and FYEKMQ (reference sequence). The length of the CDR3 is 15 residues. The junction had 2 bases not matched to a gene; V was cut back by 3 bases and J by 4 bases. The full variable domain, completed using reference TRBV13 and TRBJ2-2, is AAGVIQSPRHLIKEKRETATLKCYPIPRHDTVYWYQQGPGQDPQFLISFYEKMQSDKGSIPDRFSAQQFSDYHSELNMSSLELGDSALYFCASSFGQGVTGELFFGEGSRLTVL.

This clone was observed once. The J gene is TRBJ2-7, the V gene TRBV2; 9 bases fit TRBD2. Germline trimming cut 8 bases from V and 5 bases from J; bases unmatched to any gene: 7. CDR1 SNHLY and CDR2 FYNNEI come from the germline V gene. The CDR3 is made up of 13 amino acids. CDR3 DNA: TGTGCCAGCGTGGCCCGCGGGGGGGACGAGCAGTACTTC. As protein: CASVARGGDEQYF. The whole variable domain, remainder taken from reference TRBV2 and TRBJ2-7, is EPEVTQTPSHQVTQMGQEVILRCVPISNHLYFYWYRQILGQKVEFLVSFYNNEISEKSEIFDDQFSVERPDGSNFTLKIRSTKLEDSAMYFCASVARGGDEQYFGPGTRLTVT.

The rearrangement links TRBV5-1 to TRBJ2-5; possible D gene TRBD1, 5 bases. V lost 0 bases and J lost 4, with 19 bases in between. The CDR3 length is 17 residues. Germline CDR1 is SGHRS and CDR2 is YFSETQ. CDR3 DNA: TGCGCCAGCAGCTTGGCCGGTAAGGGGCTATCTGGAGAGACCCAGTACTTC. Translating gives CASSLAGKGLSGETQYF.

The chain carries TRBV28 and TRBJ2-4, with D perhaps matching TRBD1 (6 bases). CDR1 is MDHEN and CDR2 is SYDVKM in the germline V gene. Trimming pared 3 bases from V and 6 bases from J, leaving 9 bases between. The CDR3 contains 13 residues. The CDR3 loop reads CASSFPTGNIQYF. CDR3 bases: TGTGCCAGCAGTTTCCCGACAGGAAACATTCAGTACTTC.

The chain links TRBV6-1 to TRBJ1-1; perhaps TRBD1 as D (6 bases). Germline CDR1 is MNHNS and CDR2 is SASEGT. The CDR3 is made up of 14 amino acids. Deletions cut 5 bases from V and 1 base from J, with 11 bases between. The CDR3 DNA follows: TGTGCCAGCAGTCAGGGACAAGAGAACACTGAAGCTTTCTTT. This translates into CASSQGQENTEAFF.

This clone was seen a single time. This chain links TRBV15 with TRBJ2-7; 7 bases are a match to TRBD2. Germline CDR1 reads LNHNV; CDR2 reads YYDKDF (reference sequence). The CDR3 is 18 amino acids. V was pared by 1 base and J by 2 bases, with 14 bases of the junction left unmatched. The chain's CDR3 is CATSRVGGGDWAPYEQYF. CDR3 nucleotide sequence: TGTGCCACCAGCAGAGTTGGGGGGGGAGACTGGGCCCCCTACGAGCAGTACTTC.

J is TRBJ2-7 and V is TRBV7-8, with D possibly TRBD2 on 6 matching bases. This CDR3 has 12 residues. Trimming cost V 5 bases and J 5 bases, with 10 bases left between them. Germline assignment: CDR1 SGHVS and CDR2 FQNEAQ. CDR3 DNA sequence: TGTGCCAGCAGCCCGGGACTCGACGAGCAGTACTTC. Translated, it gives CASSPGLDEQYF.

The V and J genes are TRBV25-1 and TRBJ2-5; D perhaps matches TRBD1 (5 bases). With 3 bases removed from V and 5 bases from J, the gap between germline ends came to 22 bases. CDR3 length: 17 residues. Germline CDR1 and CDR2: MGHDK and SYGVNS. CDR3 amino acids: CASSEPRGHLSKETQYF. The CDR3 coding sequence is TGTGCCAGCAGTGAGCCAAGAGGACACCTTAGTAAGGAGACCCAGTACTTC.

This chain links TRBV6-6 with TRBJ1-2, with 8 nucleotides matching TRBD1. Trimming at V came to 2 bases and at J to 7 bases, leaving 3 bases not matched to a gene. Germline CDR1 and CDR2: MNHNY and SVGAGI (reference sequence). The CDR3 is made up of 13 amino acids. The CDR3 nucleotides read TGTGCCAGCAGTTACCGAACAGGGGGTGGCTACACCTTC. Protein product: CASSYRTGGGYTF.

The rearrangement uses TRBV2 and TRBJ1-4; 10 nucleotides match TRBD1. The V segment lost 8 bases and the J segment 7 bases; nucleotides outside the gene matches: 10. CDR1 is SNHLY and CDR2 is FYNNEI in the germline V gene. This CDR3 spans 15 amino acids. In DNA form, the CDR3 reads TGTGCCAGCGATCTTTTGGGACAGGGGTCTGAAAAACTGTTTTTT. Encoded protein: CASDLLGQGSEKLFF.

The rearrangement links TRBV2 to TRBJ2-7; 9 nucleotides align to TRBD1. Germline V gene data show CDR1 as SNHLY and CDR2 as FYNNEI. This CDR3 contains 13 residues. Trimming removed 4 bases from V and 4 bases from J; junction bases left unmatched: 2. CDR3 region: CASSATGGYEQYF. CDR3 in DNA: TGTGCCAGCAGTGCGACAGGGGGTTACGAGCAGTACTTC.

The count of this clone is one. V and J are TRBV19 and TRBJ2-7; D gene uncertain. Per germline, CDR1 LNHDA and CDR2 SQIVND (reference sequence). Trimming took off 5 bases at V and 3 bases at J, with 11 bases between the two ends. The CDR3 covers 13 residues. CDR3 in amino acids: CASSRQPFYEQYF. CDR3 nucleotide sequence: TGTGCCAGTAGTCGACAACCTTTCTACGAGCAGTACTTC.

This clone showed up just once. The genes are TRBV7-8 and TRBJ2-3, with TRBD1 matching 7 bases. This CDR3 comprises 16 residues. Germline V gives CDR1 SGHVS, CDR2 FQNEAQ. Trimming took 4 bases from V and 8 from J; bases not matched to a gene: 15. CDR3 DNA: TGTGCCAGCAGCTCAAAGGGGGACAGTACACAGATTACGCAGTATTTT. Translation: CASSSKGDSTQITQYF.

This clone was seen a handful of times. V usage is TRBV4-1 and J usage is TRBJ1-3, with a possible D match to TRBD1 (5 bases). V was shortened by 5 bases and J by 8 bases, with 25 bases between the two germline ends. CDR3 length: 17 amino acids. Germline V gene data show CDR1 as MGHRA and CDR2 as YSYEKL. The DNA for the CDR3 is TGCGCCAGCAGCTACGGTGCGGGGACTCGTCGTGGGGACACCATATATTTT. Translation gives CASSYGAGTRRGDTIYF.

The V gene is TRBV5-1, the J gene TRBJ2-5, with D tentatively TRBD1 (6 bases). The CDR3 runs to 13 residues. Per germline, CDR1 SGHRS and CDR2 YFSETQ. Between the trimmed V and J ends, which lost 1 base and 10 bases, there was a span of 14 bases. CDR3 in DNA: TGCGCCAGCAGCTTGTCGACAGGAACGGACCAGTACTTC. As protein: CASSLSTGTDQYF. Drawing the rest from reference TRBV5-1 and TRBJ2-5, the complete variable domain is KAGVTQTPRYLIKTRGQQVTLSCSPISGHRSVSWYQQTPGQGLQFLFEYFSETQRNKGNFPGRFSGRQFSNSRSEMNVSTLELGDSALYLCASSLSTGTDQYFGPGTRLLVL.

The chain has TRBV7-9 and TRBJ2-7, with 7 bases matching TRBD2. The CDR3 is made up of 14 amino acids. With V trimmed by 1 base and J by 6 bases, 6 bases remained unmatched. Germline V gene data show CDR1 as SEHNR and CDR2 as FQNEAQ (reference sequence). The DNA of the CDR3 is TGTGCCAGCAGCTTAGGGGCGGGGGACCGCGAGCAGTACTTC. Translation: CASSLGAGDREQYF.

The V call is TRBV28, the J call TRBJ1-2; TRBD1 aligns across 9 bases. V was clipped by 4 bases and J by 5 bases; unmatched bases: 17. The CDR3 contains 18 residues. Germline CDR1 MDHEN, CDR2 SYDVKM. CDR3 bases: TGTGCCAGCAGTTCTTTAAAGGGACAGGGAGTAGGGCTTTATGGCTACACCTTC. Protein: CASSSLKGQGVGLYGYTF.